This entry describes one T cell receptor beta chain. The antigen remains undetermined. These data originate in a study of OX40 agonist ivuxolimab in advanced cancers. Regarding the study as a whole: Among the nonresponders, some also had low normalized T-cell clonal expansion.

Some clones are missing from TCRdb's copy, which holds only in-frame ones; the method was immunoSEQ multiplex PCR. Seen here are about 48,000 clones, nearly 95% observed once, and the top ten hold approximately 6.3%. Trimming removed 2 bases from V and 8 bases from J, with 13 bases in between. Germline CDR1 and CDR2: MNHEY and SVGAGI. The CDR3 loop spans 14 amino acids. The clonotype was recovered from an adult with an advanced solid tumor such as melanoma, head and neck, liver or kidney cancer. Sequenced material: CD4+ or CD8+ T cells sorted from blood, taken in a trial of the OX40 agonist ivuxolimab. The chain joins TRBV6-5 to TRBJ2-1; the D gene is possibly TRBD2 (6 bases). The DNA of the CDR3 is TGTGCCAGCAGTTACGGGCAGGGCGGGGATGAGCAGTTCTTC. It specifies CASSYGQGGDEQFF.